Below, 23 T cell receptor beta chains from the same sample are listed, as sequenced in a study of spatial heterogeneity in lung cancer. The study's findings and limits: Counts that tracked tumor mutation counts were those of expanded intratumoral alpha and beta TCRs.

Their cognate antigens are unknown. Sample time point: sample taken at primary tumor resection. MiXCR, run by TCRdb on the 5' RACE reads, gives a single entry per CDR3 protein. Among about 27,000 distinct CDR3 sequences listed, more than 5.5% were seen once. Sequenced here: lung tumor tissue, sampled at surgery. The source of these receptors is a male donor with early-stage non-small cell lung cancer.

The chain recombines TRBV6-1 with TRBJ1-6; D call uncertain. This CDR3 has 13 residues. Germline CDR1 MNHNS, CDR2 SASEGT. V was cut by 6 bases and J by 8 bases, with 11 bases left in between. The CDR3 DNA reads TGTGCCAGCAGAACAGAGTTTCATTCACCCCTCCACTTT. This encodes CASRTEFHSPLHF.

This clonotype has more than one count but fewer than ten. The V call is TRBV20-1, the J call TRBJ1-6; D possibly corresponds to TRBD1 (5 bases). Germline V gives CDR1 DFQATT, CDR2 SNEGSKA (reference sequence). The CDR3 is made up of 14 amino acids. Trimming took 1 base from V and 7 from J, leaving 11 bases between them. CDR3: CSARAQAGNSPLHF. The CDR3 DNA reads TGCAGTGCTAGAGCACAGGCGGGGAATTCACCCCTCCACTTT.

The V call is TRBV12-3 or TRBV12-4, the J call TRBJ2-3, with 7 bases fitting TRBD1. The CDR3 is 16 amino acids. V lost 2 bases, J lost 2 bases, and 7 bases stayed unmatched. CDR3 sequence: CASSLSPQGDTDTQYF. The CDR3 nucleotides read TGTGCCAGCAGTTTATCCCCCCAGGGGGACACAGATACGCAGTATTTT.

This clonotype showed up many times. The chain has TRBV11-2 and TRBJ1-2, with TRBD1 as a possible D gene (6 bases). The CDR3 length is 13 residues. Germline CDR1 and CDR2: SGHAT and FQNNGV. Trimming left V 7 bases short and J 7 bases short, with 16 bases between. DNA for the CDR3: TGTGCCAGCAAACGAAACACAGGGATTGGCTACACCTTC. Its translation is CASKRNTGIGYTF. The entire variable domain, with the rest obtained from reference TRBV11-2 and TRBJ1-2, is as follows: EAGVAQSPRYKIIEKRQSVAFWCNPISGHATLYWYQQILGQGPKLLIQFQNNGVVDDSQLPKDRFSAERLKGVDSTLKIQPAKLEDSAVYLCASKRNTGIGYTFGSGTRLTVV.

This clonotype has a handful of counts. V and J are TRBV20-1 and TRBJ2-1, with a weak D call TRBD1 (6 bases). This CDR3 comprises 15 residues. V lost 5 bases to trimming and J lost 6 bases, with 20 bases between them. CDR1 is DFQATT and CDR2 is SNEGSKA in the germline V gene (reference sequence). CDR3 loop: CSALNRRDIGNEQFF. The CDR3 region has the DNA TGCAGTGCTCTCAACCGCCGGGACATAGGCAATGAGCAGTTCTTC.

At least ten counts were recorded for this clonotype. The chain links TRBV5-1 to TRBJ1-3; D remains unclear. This CDR3 is built from 17 residues. V was cut by 0 bases and J by 0 bases, with 13 bases left in between. Germline V gene lookup returns CDR1 SGHRS and CDR2 YFSETQ. The CDR3 here is CASSLEGAARSGNTIYF. The CDR3, as DNA: TGCGCCAGCAGCTTGGAGGGAGCAGCTCGCTCTGGAAACACCATATATTTT.

The chain recombines TRBV12-3 or TRBV12-4 with TRBJ2-2; D is ambiguous. The V end lost 1 base, the J end lost 6 bases, and 3 bases lay between the germline ends. The CDR3 is 12 residues long. As DNA, the CDR3 is TGTGCCAGCAGTTTAGTACCCGGGGAGCTGTTTTTT. It encodes CASSLVPGELFF.

This clonotype was detected only a few times. The DNA of the CDR3 is TGCAGTGCTCTTGACAGGGGAGAGAACAATGAGCAGTTCTTC. Translating gives CSALDRGENNEQFF. The chain recombines TRBV20-1 with TRBJ2-1; 8 bases map to TRBD1. V lost 5 bases, J lost 5 bases, and 8 bases stayed unmatched. The CDR3 has 14 residues. CDR1 and CDR2 (germline): DFQATT, SNEGSKA (reference sequence).

This clonotype has ten or more counts. This rearrangement joins TRBV28 to TRBJ2-7; a weak D match, TRBD1 (5 bases). This CDR3 comprises 11 residues. CDR1 MDHEN and CDR2 SYDVKM come from the germline V gene. Trimming cost V 5 bases and J 6 bases, with 8 bases left between them. CDR3 in amino acids: CASSVRGEQYF. The CDR3 nucleotides read TGTGCCAGCAGTGTAAGGGGCGAGCAGTACTTC.

The chain is built from TRBV29-1 and TRBJ2-3, with unresolved D. Germline CDR1 SQVTM, CDR2 ANQGSEA. This CDR3 spans 11 amino acids. The DNA for the CDR3 is TGCAGTTACAGCTTCGCAGATACGCAGTATTTT. It is translated as CSYSFADTQYF.

This clonotype was recorded many times. The chain combines TRBV19 with TRBJ2-3, with TRBD2 identical over 9 bases. This CDR3 has 17 residues. V shed 5 bases, J shed 5 bases, and the junction held 14 bases outside the gene matches. Germline V gene sequence: CDR1 LNHDA, CDR2 SQIVND (reference sequence). CDR3 region: CASSADLLAGGGDTQYF. The DNA of the CDR3 is TGTGCCAGTAGTGCCGACCTACTGGCGGGGGGGGGAGATACGCAGTATTTT.

This clonotype was counted only a few times. This rearrangement joins TRBV7-2 to TRBJ2-3; D is unclear. V lost 1 base and J 8 bases, leaving 13 bases between the germline ends. CDR1 SGHTA and CDR2 FQGNSA come from the germline V gene. The CDR3 is 14 amino acids. Here the CDR3 reads CASSLGRAGGTQYF. The CDR3 coding sequence is TGTGCCAGCAGCTTAGGGCGTGCCGGTGGTACGCAGTATTTT.

This clonotype came up a few times. This sequence joins TRBV5-1 and TRBJ1-6; a weak D match, TRBD1 (6 bases). With 0 bases removed from V and 9 bases from J, the gap between germline ends came to 13 bases. This CDR3 spans 15 amino acids. Germline V CDR1 and CDR2: SGHRS, YFSETQ. CDR3 DNA: TGCGCCAGCAGCTTGGCCCTGGGGGCCGGTTCACCCCTCCACTTT. Its protein is CASSLALGAGSPLHF.

There are a few counts of this clonotype. V and J are TRBV5-5 and TRBJ2-7; D is uncertain. Between the trimmed V and J ends, which lost 1 base and 2 bases, there was a span of 10 bases. CDR1 and CDR2 from the germline V gene are SGHKS and YYEKEE (reference sequence). CDR3 length: 14 amino acids. The CDR3 sequence: CASSLQPLPYEQYF. The CDR3 DNA reads TGTGCCAGCAGCTTGCAGCCTTTACCCTACGAGCAGTACTTC.

This clonotype came up many times. This chain connects TRBV27 to TRBJ1-4, with D possibly matching TRBD1 (6 bases). This CDR3 has 15 amino acids. V was shortened by 8 bases and J by 6 bases, with 19 bases between the two germline ends. Germline V gene sequence: CDR1 MNHEY, CDR2 SMNVEV (reference sequence). DNA for the CDR3: TGTGCCAGCTCCCACTACGGGACATCAGATGAAAAACTGTTTTTT. Translated: CASSHYGTSDEKLFF.

This clonotype turned up a few times. The chain is built from TRBV7-9 and TRBJ1-2; the D is unclear. Germline V gives CDR1 SEHNR, CDR2 FQNEAQ (reference sequence). V lost 1 base and J lost 0, with 9 bases in between. The CDR3 spans 15 residues. In DNA, the CDR3 is TGTGCCAGCAGCTTAGGTCCAGATGCTAACTATGGCTACACCTTC. It is translated as CASSLGPDANYGYTF.

This clonotype was recorded at least ten times. This chain's CDR3 is CSARDGRGIQETQYF. In DNA form, the CDR3 reads TGCAGTGCTAGAGATGGCAGGGGGATACAAGAGACCCAGTACTTC. V is TRBV20-1 and J is TRBJ2-5; 7 bases line up with TRBD1. The length of the CDR3 is 15 residues. CDR1 is DFQATT, CDR2 SNEGSKA, per germline (reference sequence). V lost 0 bases and J lost 2; bases outside the gene matches: 6.

Many counts were recorded for this clonotype. The chain has TRBV12-3 or TRBV12-4 and TRBJ1-1, with a possible D match to TRBD1 (6 bases). V was cut by 3 bases and J by 4 bases, with 15 bases left in between. CDR3 length equals 15 residues. The CDR3 region has the DNA TGTGCCAGCAGTTTTTACCGGGACAAGCGCACTGAAGCTTTCTTT. The encoded protein is CASSFYRDKRTEAFF.

Turning to this clonotype: A much bigger clone sits one base away, suggesting this may be a read error. V usage is TRBV7-9 and J usage is TRBJ2-3; perhaps TRBD1 as D (6 bases). This CDR3 comprises 14 residues. Looked up from germline, CDR1 is SEHNR and CDR2 is FQNEAQ (reference sequence). V gave up 4 bases and J gave up 2 bases, with 10 bases separating them. The CDR3 is CASSYGTTTDTQYF. The CDR3 DNA is TGTGCCAGCAGCTATGGGACAACCACAGATACGCAGTATTTT.

The table lists this clonotype with many counts. This rearrangement joins TRBV5-4 to TRBJ2-1; weak D call: TRBD1 (5 bases). V was shortened by 0 bases and J by 0 bases, with 10 bases between the two germline ends. The CDR3 has 16 amino acids. Germline CDR1 is SGHNT and CDR2 is YYREEE (reference sequence). The CDR3 coding sequence is TGTGCCAGCAGCTTGGTGGGGCAGATCTCCTACAATGAGCAGTTCTTC. Amino acids: CASSLVGQISYNEQFF.

This clonotype came up a few times. V gene TRBV7-9 combines with J gene TRBJ2-1; D is uncertain. The CDR3 extends over 15 amino acids. V was cut by 2 bases and J by 0 bases, with 8 bases left in between. The germline gives CDR1 SEHNR, CDR2 FQNEAQ (reference sequence). The CDR3 coding sequence is TGTGCCAGCAGCTTACTGTCCAGCTCCTACAATGAGCAGTTCTTC. It is translated as CASSLLSSSYNEQFF.

This chain uses TRBV11-2 with TRBJ2-5, with a tentative D call TRBD2 (6 bases). V was trimmed by 2 bases and J by 5 bases, leaving 18 bases between them. CDR3 size: 16 residues. Germline V gene data show CDR1 as SGHAT and CDR2 as FQNNGV. The CDR3 DNA sequence: TGTGCCAGCAGCTTAAAGTGGACCGGGGGAGACGAGACCCAGTACTTC. Translation gives CASSLKWTGGDETQYF.

The table lists this clonotype with many counts. This chain connects TRBV4-3 to TRBJ2-7; no clear D gene. CDR1 and CDR2 (germline): LGHNA, YSLEER. This CDR3 has 15 residues. Trimming shortened V by 0 bases and J by 3 bases, and 12 bases separated the two germline ends. The CDR3 nucleotides are TGCGCCAGCAGCCAAGAGGAGCTAGGGTTCTACGAGCAGTACTTC. This translates into CASSQEELGFYEQYF.